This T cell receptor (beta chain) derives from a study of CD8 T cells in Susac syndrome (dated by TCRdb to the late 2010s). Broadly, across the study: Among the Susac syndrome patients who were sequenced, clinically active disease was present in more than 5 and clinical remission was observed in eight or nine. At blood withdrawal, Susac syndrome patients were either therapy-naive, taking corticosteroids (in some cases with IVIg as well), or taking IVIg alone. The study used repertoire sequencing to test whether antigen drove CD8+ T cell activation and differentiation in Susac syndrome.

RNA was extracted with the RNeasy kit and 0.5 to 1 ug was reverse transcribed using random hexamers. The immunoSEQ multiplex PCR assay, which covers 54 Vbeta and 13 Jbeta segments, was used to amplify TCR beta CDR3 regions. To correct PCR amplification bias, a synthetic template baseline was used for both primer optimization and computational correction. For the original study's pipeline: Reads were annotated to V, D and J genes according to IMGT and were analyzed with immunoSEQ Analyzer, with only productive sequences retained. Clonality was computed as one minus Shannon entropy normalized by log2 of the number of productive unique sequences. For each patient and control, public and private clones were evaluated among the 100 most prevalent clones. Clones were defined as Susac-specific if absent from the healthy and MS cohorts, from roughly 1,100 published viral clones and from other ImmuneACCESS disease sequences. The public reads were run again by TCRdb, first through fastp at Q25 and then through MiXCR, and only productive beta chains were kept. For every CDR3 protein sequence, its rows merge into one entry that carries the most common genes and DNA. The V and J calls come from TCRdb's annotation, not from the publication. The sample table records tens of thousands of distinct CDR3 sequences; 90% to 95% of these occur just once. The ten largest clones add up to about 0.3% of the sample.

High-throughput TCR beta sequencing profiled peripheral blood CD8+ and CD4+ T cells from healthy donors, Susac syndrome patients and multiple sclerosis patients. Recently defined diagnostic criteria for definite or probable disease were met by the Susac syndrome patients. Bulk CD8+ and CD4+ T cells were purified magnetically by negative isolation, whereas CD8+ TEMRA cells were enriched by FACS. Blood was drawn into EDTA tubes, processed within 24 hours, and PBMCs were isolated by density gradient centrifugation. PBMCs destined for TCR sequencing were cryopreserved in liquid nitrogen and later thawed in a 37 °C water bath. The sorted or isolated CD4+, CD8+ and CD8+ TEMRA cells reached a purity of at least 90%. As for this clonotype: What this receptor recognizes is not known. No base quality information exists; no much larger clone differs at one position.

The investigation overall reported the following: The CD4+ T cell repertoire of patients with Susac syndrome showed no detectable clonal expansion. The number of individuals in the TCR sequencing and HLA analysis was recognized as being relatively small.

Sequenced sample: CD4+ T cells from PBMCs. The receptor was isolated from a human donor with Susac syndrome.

Here is the DNA: TGCAGTGTGAGTGCCTACACCTTC. The translation is CSVSAYTF. Recombination joined TRBV20-1 with TRBJ1-2, with an unclear D gene assignment. V was cut back by 7 bases and J by 10 bases, leaving a gap of 7 bases between them. The CDR3, cysteine through phenylalanine, is 8 amino acids long. The kept DNA is CDR3 alone, 24 bases in frame from the first base. CDR1 and CDR2, per the germline V gene (reference sequence), are DFQATT and SNEGSKA.